The T cell receptor (beta chain) described here comes from a study of blood T cells in healthy people across ages. A second PCR, run for about 7 to 11 cycles, used a sample-barcoded 5' primer plus a J-beta primer mix. TCRdb called the 5' RACE reads again in MiXCR, with one record for every CDR3 protein. The sample lists about 760,000 distinct CDR3 sequences; about 25% were seen once. This CDR3 is built from 16 residues. CDR1 and CDR2 (germline): SSHAT, FNYEAQ (reference sequence). A remark on this clonotype: Germline and junction disagree at one end, which may indicate a read error.

These data also formed part of another study, on T cells of mothers and their children. From that paper: A few healthy Caucasian mothers and their six children were the donors.

The sequenced material came from blood. The sequence was collected from a boy aged 5 to 17 in good health. V usage is TRBV7-7 and J usage is TRBJ2-5; the match to TRBD2 covers 10 bases. This CDR3 is CASSGASGGPQETQYF. Here the CDR3 DNA reads TGTGCTAGCAGCGGAGCTAGCGGGGGCCCCCAAGAGACCCAGTACTTC.